The 8 T cell receptor beta chains below all came from one sample that was sequenced in a study of T cell responses to AZD1222 COVID-19 vaccine. Generated by immunoSEQ multiplex PCR, the TCRdb table keeps only in-frame clones and is missing some. The table shows roughly 100,000 clones, with roughly 83% occurring only once. The sample in question was peripheral blood, obtained on day 0 of AZD1222 vaccination. Receptors were obtained from an adult in good health.

The chain carries TRBV6-5 and TRBJ1-1; D is unresolved. The germline V and J ends were trimmed by 6 bases and 1 base, with 12 bases remaining between them. The germline CDR1 and CDR2 sequences are MNHEY and SVGAGI. The CDR3 spans 14 residues. CDR3 sequence (DNA): TGTGCCAGCAGCTCCAGTGACTCGAACACTGAAGCTTTCTTT. It yields the protein CASSSSDSNTEAFF.

The chain combines TRBV10-2 with TRBJ1-3; D not resolved. The CDR3 contains 13 residues. V dropped 8 bases and J dropped 1 base, with 9 bases sitting between them. Looked up from germline, CDR1 is WSHSY and CDR2 is SAAADI. The CDR3 nucleotides are TGCGCCAGCGCCTCATTTTCTGGAAACACCATATATTTT. Its translation is CASASFSGNTIYF.

This rearrangement joins TRBV19 to TRBJ1-1, with D tentatively TRBD1 (6 bases). The V and J ends lost 6 bases and 8 bases respectively, with 16 bases between them. CDR3 length equals 13 residues. CDR1 and CDR2 (germline): LNHDA, SQIVND (reference sequence). CDR3 sequence (DNA): TGTGCCAGTAGCAAACAGGGAGTTATAGAAGCTTTCTTT. Protein: CASSKQGVIEAFF.

This clone was counted a few times. V is TRBV19 and J is TRBJ1-5, with D unclear. The V end was cut by 3 bases, the J end by 6 bases, with 12 bases between. Germline V gives CDR1 LNHDA, CDR2 SQIVND (reference sequence). This CDR3 spans 14 amino acids. Here the CDR3 DNA reads TGTGCCAGTAGTATTACTGGGTTAGGTCAGCCCCAGCATTTT. Amino acids: CASSITGLGQPQHF.

This clone showed up just a few times. The chain joins TRBV19 to TRBJ1-2; a possible D gene is TRBD1 (5 bases). V lost 3 bases and J 2 bases, leaving 7 bases between the germline ends. The CDR3 consists of 13 residues. The germline gives CDR1 LNHDA, CDR2 SQIVND (reference sequence). This chain's CDR3 is CASSMSGNYGYTF. CDR3 in DNA: TGTGCCAGTAGTATGTCAGGGAACTATGGCTACACCTTC.

The genes are TRBV7-6 and TRBJ2-3, with TRBD2 matching over 13 bases. CDR1 and CDR2 (germline): SGHVS, FNYEAQ. The ends lost 4 bases at V and 1 base at J; junction bases unmatched: 8. The CDR3 contains 18 residues. Written as DNA, the CDR3 is TGTGCCAGCAGCTCCGGACTAGCGGGAGTAGTAGGCACAGATACGCAGTATTTT. Amino acids: CASSSGLAGVVGTDTQYF.

The chain carries TRBV4-2 and TRBJ2-7; D possibly corresponds to TRBD1 (5 bases). This CDR3 region has 14 residues. Trimming stripped 0 bases from V and 1 base from J, with 7 bases between. CDR1 and CDR2 (germline): LGHNA, YNFKEQ. The chain's CDR3 is CASSQEAGSYEQYV. The CDR3 DNA reads TGTGCCAGCAGCCAAGAGGCAGGGTCCTACGAGCAGTACGTC.

This rearrangement joins TRBV7-9 to TRBJ1-1; D is undetermined. From germline, CDR1 is SEHNR and CDR2 FQNEAQ (reference sequence). Trimming stripped 6 bases from V and 0 bases from J, with 11 bases between. CDR3 length: 14 residues. This CDR3 reads CASRPGGLNTEAFF. CDR3 DNA sequence: TGTGCCAGCAGGCCCGGAGGGCTGAACACTGAAGCTTTCTTT. Together with reference TRBV7-9 and TRBJ1-1, the CDR3 gives the full variable domain: DTGVSQNPRHKITKRGQNVTFRCDPISEHNRLYWYRQTLGQGPEFLTYFQNEAQLEKSRLLSDRFSAERPKGSFSTLEIQRTEQGDSAMYLCASRPGGLNTEAFFGQGTRLTVV.